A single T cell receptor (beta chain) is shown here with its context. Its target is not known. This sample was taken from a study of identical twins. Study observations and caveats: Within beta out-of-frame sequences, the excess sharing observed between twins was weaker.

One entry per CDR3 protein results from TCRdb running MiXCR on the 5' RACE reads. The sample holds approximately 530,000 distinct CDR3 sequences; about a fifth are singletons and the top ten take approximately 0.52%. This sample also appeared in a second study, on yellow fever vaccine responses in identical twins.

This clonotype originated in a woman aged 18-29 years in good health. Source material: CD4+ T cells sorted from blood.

CDR3 protein: CASSLSQGAGTDTQYF. CDR3 bases: TGTGCCAGCAGCTTAAGCCAGGGGGCAGGCACAGATACGCAGTATTTT. V gene TRBV7-8 combines with J gene TRBJ2-3; 8 nucleotides agree with TRBD1. Per the germline V gene, CDR1 is SGHVS and CDR2 is FQNEAQ. The CDR3 is 16 amino acids. The V gene end was trimmed by 2 bases and the J gene end by 1 base; junction bases not matched to a gene: 5.